This T cell receptor (beta chain) was profiled in a study of CD8 T cells in ankylosing spondylitis. Overall study results and limits: Significant enrichment of disease-linked clones was reportedly seen in matched ankylosing spondylitis synovial fluid.

The CDR3 is 14 residues long. Germline V CDR1 and CDR2: SNHLY, FYNNEI. Trimming at V came to 10 bases and at J to 5 bases, leaving 7 bases not matched to a gene. This clonotype was seen a handful of times. Its target is not known. Each CDR3 protein gets one entry after TCRdb re-called the 5' RACE reads with MiXCR. The data contain some 200,000 distinct CDR3 sequences, 25% to 30% of them seen just once; the ten biggest clones take up about 6.2%. The TCR sequence derives from a male donor with ankylosing spondylitis or in good health (not recorded which). The chain combines TRBV2 with TRBJ2-2, with 10 bases aligning to TRBD1. The specimen was blood, either unsorted or a sorted T cell fraction (not recorded which). The CDR3 protein is CATRRDRGTGELFF. The CDR3 bases are TGTGCCACCCGACGGGACAGGGGAACCGGGGAGCTGTTTTTT.